This TCR beta chain was identified during a study of shared clonotypes between healthy human individuals. Worth noting for this clone: Its antigen is as yet unknown.

General observations from the study: Donor scarcity curtailed the genetic and exposure-history diversity represented herein.

The germline V gene encodes CDR1 MNHEY and CDR2 SMNVEV (reference sequence). CDR3 size: 15 residues. The ends lost 10 bases at V and 9 bases at J; junction bases unmatched: 18. Ten immunoSEQ deep assay plates were used by the authors to sequence unsorted PBMC DNA. Assay: immunoSEQ multiplex PCR; the TCRdb copy retains only in-frame clones and omits some. This sample has about 480,000 clones; nearly 80% occur once, and the top ten carry under 15%. The sample taken for sequencing was PBMCs. This receptor was taken from a woman aged 40 to 50 in good health. Some clones in this sample may be carry-over from other donors' samples. This rearrangement joins TRBV27 to TRBJ2-1; 7 bases are a match to TRBD2. In DNA, the CDR3 is TGTGCCACCTCGCCAGACCCGCGGGAGCGGGGTGAGCAGTTCTTC. It specifies CATSPDPRERGEQFF.